This passage covers 7 T cell receptor beta chains from one sample sequenced in a study of cytomegalovirus exposure and HLA in healthy donors. The study ran its PCR with 60 Vbeta and 13 Jbeta primers. The table came from immunoSEQ multiplex PCR; TCRdb's copy has only in-frame clones and leaves some out. The sample contains roughly 140,000 clones, approximately 78% of which appear only once. Sample: PBMCs. The receptors shown here come from a woman aged 40 to 50 in good health and CMV-seropositive.

The chain links TRBV29-1 to TRBJ2-7; no reliable D call. V was clipped by 4 bases and J by 1 base, with 20 bases between them. This CDR3 is 16 amino acids long. Germline V gene lookup returns CDR1 SQVTM and CDR2 ANQGSEA. DNA for the CDR3: TGCAGCGTTGCCGATGCCTCTCTAGGTGAATCCTACGAGCAGTACTTC. Residues: CSVADASLGESYEQYF.

The chain carries TRBV28 and TRBJ2-7; TRBD2 aligns across 9 bases. Trimming removed 6 bases from V and 5 bases from J; junction bases left unmatched: 14. The CDR3 spans 16 residues. Germline V gene lookup returns CDR1 MDHEN and CDR2 SYDVKM. CDR3 protein: CASSPGLAGRGDEQYF. CDR3 bases: TGTGCCAGCAGCCCAGGGCTAGCGGGAAGAGGGGACGAGCAGTACTTC.

This clone was seen a single time. The V and J genes are TRBV7-2 and TRBJ2-7, with D maybe TRBD1 (5 bases). Per the germline V gene, CDR1 is SGHTA and CDR2 is FQGNSA. CDR3 length equals 13 residues. The V gene lost 8 bases and the J gene lost 4 bases, with 15 bases spanning the gap. The CDR3 region has the DNA TGTGCCAGCGGTGGGTTTTCAGGGTACGAGCAGTACTTC. Amino acids: CASGGFSGYEQYF.

The chain couples TRBV10-3 to TRBJ2-7; D is uncertain. The CDR3 runs to 12 residues. V shed 2 bases and J shed 2 bases, with 4 bases lying between them. Germline values: CDR1 ENHRY, CDR2 SYGVKD. The CDR3, as DNA: TGTGCCATCAGTGAGAGAGCCTACGAGCAGTACTTC. Translation gives CAISERAYEQYF.

The J gene is TRBJ1-4, the V gene TRBV6-5, with D tentatively TRBD1 (6 bases). The CDR3 totals 15 residues. V was trimmed by 4 bases and J by 5 bases, leaving 14 bases between them. Germline values: CDR1 MNHEY, CDR2 SVGAGI. The CDR3 bases are TGTGCCAGCAGTTTACAGGGATGGGAGAATGAAAAACTGTTTTTT. Translation: CASSLQGWENEKLFF.

The chain joins TRBV27 to TRBJ2-7, with D perhaps matching TRBD1 (5 bases). The CDR3 covers 15 residues. Germline V gene sequence: CDR1 MNHEY, CDR2 SMNVEV (reference sequence). The germline V and J ends were trimmed by 5 bases and 2 bases, with 16 bases remaining between them. Written as DNA, the CDR3 is TGTGCCAGCAGTGTCACCAGGGCCTTGGCCTACGAGCAGTACTTC. Its translation is CASSVTRALAYEQYF.

The J gene is TRBJ1-2, the V gene TRBV5-4; 9 bases agree with TRBD1. V shed 0 bases and J 9 bases; nucleotides not matched to a gene: 12. The germline CDR1 and CDR2 sequences are SGHNT and YYREEE (reference sequence). CDR3 length: 16 residues. In DNA, the CDR3 is TGTGCCAGCAGCTTGGGAGCCCGGGACAGGGTTGTTCGCTACACCTTC. Encoded protein: CASSLGARDRVVRYTF.